What follows are 2 T cell receptor beta chains derived from one specimen sequenced in a study of cytomegalovirus exposure and HLA in healthy donors. With 60 Vbeta and 13 Jbeta primers, the PCR was carried out. The protocol was immunoSEQ multiplex PCR, while the TCRdb copy is restricted to in-frame clones and leaves out a portion. The table has 90,000 to 120,000 clones, roughly 80% seen once. The material sequenced was PBMCs. The receptor source for this set is a man aged 25-45 years in good health and CMV-seronegative.

The chain carries TRBV4-2 and TRBJ2-1; D gene unclear. Germline CDR1 and CDR2: LGHNA and YNFKEQ. V lost 0 bases, J lost 10 bases, and 7 bases lay in between. The CDR3 is made up of 12 amino acids. In nucleotides, the CDR3 is TGTGCCAGCAGCCAAGAGTGGGCGGAGCAGTTCTTC. It translates to CASSQEWAEQFF.

This rearrangement joins TRBV6-4 to TRBJ2-3, with D tentatively TRBD2 (5 bases). Trimming took 3 bases from V and 4 from J, leaving 8 bases between them. Germline V gene sequence: CDR1 MRHNA, CDR2 SNTAGT. CDR3 length equals 13 residues. This CDR3 reads CASSDGEPDTQYF. The CDR3 DNA is TGTGCCAGCAGTGATGGGGAGCCAGATACGCAGTATTTT.